Listed here are 2 T cell receptor beta chains from one sample, sequenced in a study of cytomegalovirus exposure and HLA in healthy donors. In the PCR, 60 Vbeta and 13 Jbeta primers were used. Here immunoSEQ multiplex PCR was the method, and the copy in TCRdb shows in-frame clones only, minus some. This sample yields about 150,000 clones, of which over 60% are seen a single time; roughly 3.1% belongs to the top ten. Sequenced input: PBMCs. The receptors shown here come from a woman aged 30 to 39 in good health and CMV-seropositive.

The rearrangement links TRBV9 to TRBJ2-2, with 8 bases identical to TRBD2. Germline trimming cut 4 bases from V and 5 bases from J; bases unmatched to any gene: 7. The CDR3 spans 15 residues. CDR1 is SGDLS and CDR2 is YYNGEE in the germline V gene. The CDR3 region is CASSPPGGQTGELFF. CDR3 sequence (DNA): TGTGCCAGCAGCCCACCGGGGGGGCAAACCGGGGAGCTGTTTTTT.

This sequence joins TRBV9 and TRBJ1-2; a possible D gene is TRBD1 (5 bases). The CDR3 length is 14 residues. V dropped 2 bases and J dropped 4 bases, with 12 bases sitting between them. Germline-derived CDR1 and CDR2 are SGDLS and YYNGEE. The CDR3 protein is CASSVSGEAYGYTF. The CDR3 nucleotides read TGTGCCAGCAGCGTTTCGGGGGAGGCCTATGGCTACACCTTC. The full variable domain, its missing parts supplied by reference TRBV9 and TRBJ1-2, is DSGVTQTPKHLITATGQRVTLRCSPRSGDLSVYWYQQSLDQGLQFLIQYYNGEERAKGNILERFSAQQFPDLHSELNLSSLELGDSALYFCASSVSGEAYGYTFGSGTRLTVV.